Each of the 25 T cell receptor beta chains below was sequenced from the same sample in a study of blood T cell repertoires in COVID-19. The repertoire was sequenced with immunoSEQ multiplex PCR; TCRdb's copy has only in-frame clones and lacks some. The data contain approximately 140,000 clones, roughly 82% of them singletons. Material for sequencing was peripheral blood. Receptor source: a man in his 70s with acute or convalescent COVID-19.

The rearrangement links TRBV5-1 to TRBJ2-5, with no clear D. Per the germline V gene, CDR1 is SGHRS and CDR2 is YFSETQ. There are 13 residues in the CDR3. V lost 4 bases, J lost 5 bases, and 12 bases lay in between. The CDR3 coding sequence is TGCGCCAGCAGCCCGGAGAATGGGGAGACCCAGTACTTC. As protein: CASSPENGETQYF. Supplemented by reference TRBV5-1 and TRBJ2-5, the full variable domain reads KAGVTQTPRYLIKTRGQQVTLSCSPISGHRSVSWYQQTPGQGLQFLFEYFSETQRNKGNFPGRFSGRQFSNSRSEMNVSTLELGDSALYLCASSPENGETQYFGPGTRLLVL.

The V and J genes are TRBV7-3 and TRBJ1-2; TRBD1 matches 8 bases. The CDR3 contains 15 residues. V gave up 4 bases and J gave up 0 bases; unmatched junction bases: 4. Germline assignment: CDR1 SGHTA and CDR2 FQGTGA. This CDR3 is CASSSWTGTNYGYTF. In nucleotides, the CDR3 is TGTGCCAGCAGCTCATGGACAGGGACTAACTATGGCTACACCTTC.

This clone was seen only a few times. The chain carries TRBV28 and TRBJ1-4; 7 positions match TRBD1. V was clipped by 5 bases and J by 7 bases; unmatched bases: 22. This CDR3 has 19 amino acids. CDR1 and CDR2 from the germline V gene are MDHEN and SYDVKM. CDR3 in DNA: TGTGCCAGCAGTCCCTCGCCAACGGCCAGGGGGAGTCTAAGTGAAAAACTGTTTTTT. This gives the protein CASSPSPTARGSLSEKLFF. Complete variable domain (other parts from reference TRBV28 and TRBJ1-4): DVKVTQSSRYLVKRTGEKVFLECVQDMDHENMFWYRQDPGLGLRLIYFSYDVKMKEKGDIPEGYSVSREKKERFSLILESASTNQTSMYLCASSPSPTARGSLSEKLFFGSGTQLSVL.

This chain uses TRBV14 with TRBJ1-2, with 9 bases that match TRBD1. CDR3 length: 15 residues. The J segment lost 8 bases and the V segment lost 3 bases, leaving 10 bases of the junction unmatched. Germline V lookup: CDR1 SGHDN, CDR2 FVKESK. The CDR3 loop is CASSHAPQGAGGYTF. In DNA form, the CDR3 reads TGTGCCAGCAGCCACGCACCACAGGGGGCAGGCGGCTACACCTTC.

The rearrangement uses TRBV7-8 and TRBJ2-1; maybe TRBD1 (6 bases). Trimming pared 5 bases from V and 0 bases from J, leaving 20 bases between. The CDR3 extends over 18 amino acids. Germline CDR1 and CDR2: SGHVS and FQNEAQ. The CDR3 DNA reads TGTGCCAGCAGCAACCCGAGACAGGATGAGAGCTCCTACAATGAGCAGTTCTTC. It yields the protein CASSNPRQDESSYNEQFF.

J is TRBJ1-1 and V is TRBV2, with 9 bases identical to TRBD1. The CDR3 covers 15 residues. V lost 8 bases, J lost 3 bases, and 10 bases stayed unmatched. From germline, CDR1 is SNHLY and CDR2 FYNNEI. CDR3 sequence reads: CASQGQGERDTEAFF. CDR3 coding DNA: TGTGCCAGCCAGGGACAGGGAGAACGGGACACTGAAGCTTTCTTT. The whole variable domain, remainder taken from reference TRBV2 and TRBJ1-1, is EPEVTQTPSHQVTQMGQEVILRCVPISNHLYFYWYRQILGQKVEFLVSFYNNEISEKSEIFDDQFSVERPDGSNFTLKIRSTKLEDSAMYFCASQGQGERDTEAFFGQGTRLTVV.

This clone has more than one count but fewer than ten. The chain employs TRBV6-5 and TRBJ1-4, with TRBD1 as a possible D gene (5 bases). Per the germline V gene, CDR1 is MNHEY and CDR2 is SVGAGI. The CDR3 covers 13 residues. The V end was cut by 5 bases, the J end by 4 bases, with 8 bases between. CDR3 loop: CASSKDINEKLFF. The CDR3 DNA is TGTGCCAGCAGTAAGGACATTAATGAAAAACTGTTTTTT.

This clone was seen once. The chain joins TRBV12-3 or TRBV12-4 to TRBJ2-5, with D uncertain. The CDR3 is 13 amino acids. V lost 2 bases and J 5 bases, leaving 9 bases between the germline ends. The CDR3: CASSLNVLETQYF. CDR3 nucleotides: TGTGCCAGCAGTTTAAATGTTCTCGAGACCCAGTACTTC.

This clone occurred a few times. V is TRBV2 and J is TRBJ1-2, with D possibly matching TRBD1 (5 bases). The CDR3 runs to 15 residues. The germline CDR1 and CDR2 sequences are SNHLY and FYNNEI. The V end lost 6 bases, the J end lost 3 bases, and 17 bases lay between the germline ends. CDR3: CASRPGMGGDYGYTF. Written as DNA, the CDR3 is TGTGCCAGCAGGCCGGGGATGGGGGGGGACTATGGCTACACCTTC.

The chain recombines TRBV19 with TRBJ2-3, with 9 bases identical to TRBD1. The V gene's germline CDR1 is LNHDA and CDR2 SQIVND (reference sequence). Losses at the gene ends were 4 bases for V and 5 bases for J; bases not matched to a gene: 7. This CDR3 contains 15 residues. The CDR3 nucleotides read TGTGCCAGTAGTACCACAGGGGGCCGGGGAGATACGCAGTATTTT. Its translation is CASSTTGGRGDTQYF.

This clone was observed a single time. This chain uses TRBV2 with TRBJ1-6; TRBD1 agrees at 7 bases. From germline, CDR1 is SNHLY and CDR2 FYNNEI. The CDR3 totals 12 residues. V lost 10 bases and J lost 9; bases outside the gene matches: 6. The CDR3 here is CATDRVGSPLHF. CDR3 DNA sequence: TGTGCCACAGACAGGGTTGGTTCACCCCTCCACTTT.

In this sample, this clone turned up once. The chain is built from TRBV7-2 and TRBJ2-7; TRBD2 agrees at 7 bases. The V segment lost 1 base and the J segment 6 bases; nucleotides outside the gene matches: 6. Per germline, CDR1 SGHTA and CDR2 FQGNSA. This CDR3 is 14 amino acids long. The CDR3 DNA follows: TGTGCCAGCAGCTTAGATGCGGGAGTGGCCGAGCAGTACTTC. Translated: CASSLDAGVAEQYF. Full variable domain (outside the CDR3, taken from reference TRBV7-2 and TRBJ2-7): GAGVSQSPSNKVTEKGKDVELRCDPISGHTALYWYRQSLGQGLEFLIYFQGNSAPDKSGLPSDRFSAERTGGSVSTLTIQRTQQEDSAVYLCASSLDAGVAEQYFGPGTRLTVT.

The chain has TRBV12-5 and TRBJ2-1; 11 bases align to TRBD2. This CDR3 spans 22 amino acids. Germline V gene sequence: CDR1 LGHNT, CDR2 FRNRAP. The V and J ends lost 0 bases and 2 bases, in that order; junction bases with no gene match: 18. The CDR3 nucleotides read TGTGCTAGTGGTTTGGTAAATAACGTGGGGACTAGCGGAGCTGGCCCCTACAATGAGCAGTTCTTC. Translating it yields CASGLVNNVGTSGAGPYNEQFF.

In this sample, this clone turned up once. The chain carries TRBV15 and TRBJ2-5, with 8 bases identical to TRBD1. The CDR3 sequence is 15 residues long. From germline, CDR1 is LNHNV and CDR2 YYDKDF (reference sequence). Germline trimming cut 1 base from V and 1 base from J; bases unmatched to any gene: 2. CDR3 sequence (DNA): TGTGCCACCAGCAGAGCCGGACAGGGCCAAGAGACCCAGTACTTC. It yields the protein CATSRAGQGQETQYF.

The chain joins TRBV19 to TRBJ2-6; 8 bases map to TRBD1. Germline lookup yields CDR1 LNHDA and CDR2 SQIVND (reference sequence). This CDR3 is 16 amino acids long. V shed 6 bases and J 2 bases; nucleotides not matched to a gene: 6. The CDR3 DNA is TGTGCCAGTAGAAGGGACAGGACGGCTGGGGCCAACGTCCTGACTTTC. Protein: CASRRDRTAGANVLTF.

The chain links TRBV3-1 (or the pseudogene TRBV3-2) to TRBJ2-2; TRBD2 might be the D (6 bases). The CDR3 covers 16 residues. The ends were cut back, 1 base at V and 6 bases at J, with 15 bases in the middle. From germline, CDR1 is LGHDT and CDR2 YNNKEL (reference sequence). This chain's CDR3 is CASSQGLVLVAGELFF. In DNA form, the CDR3 reads TGTGCCAGCAGCCAAGGACTAGTCTTGGTAGCCGGGGAGCTGTTTTTT.

The chain carries TRBV4-1 and TRBJ1-4; no clear D. Trimming shortened V by 1 base and J by 8 bases, and 8 bases separated the two germline ends. Germline-derived CDR1 and CDR2 are MGHRA and YSYEKL. This CDR3 is built from 13 residues. This chain's CDR3 is CASSQGREEKLFF. The CDR3 DNA reads TGCGCCAGCAGCCAAGGAAGAGAAGAAAAACTGTTTTTT.

This clone was counted once. The chain couples TRBV7-2 to TRBJ2-2; 9 bases are shared with TRBD2. The CDR3 is 16 residues long. CDR1 and CDR2 from the germline V gene are SGHTA and FQGNSA. The ends lost 2 bases at V and 4 bases at J; junction bases unmatched: 5. Here the CDR3 reads CASSLSSGSVTGELFF. CDR3 coding DNA: TGTGCCAGCAGCTTAAGTAGCGGGAGCGTCACCGGGGAGCTGTTTTTT.

The genes are TRBV7-6 and TRBJ1-4; TRBD1 agrees at 7 bases. Per the germline V gene, CDR1 is SGHVS and CDR2 is FNYEAQ. The CDR3 covers 15 residues. J lost 8 bases, V lost 5 bases, and 11 bases had no gene match. The CDR3 DNA is TGTGCCAGCAGCCCCGGGACAGCCTTTTACGAAAAACTGTTTTTT. Residues: CASSPGTAFYEKLFF.

This clone appeared a single time. The chain employs TRBV2 and TRBJ2-7; perhaps TRBD1 as D (6 bases). Germline V gives CDR1 SNHLY, CDR2 FYNNEI. The V gene lost 6 bases and the J gene lost 12 bases, with 18 bases spanning the gap. The CDR3 extends over 12 amino acids. CDR3 protein: CASSKLGQSLYF. CDR3 coding DNA: TGTGCCAGCAGCAAGCTCGGACAGTCCCTGTACTTC.

The chain uses TRBV7-3 and TRBJ2-1; no definite D call. V lost 4 bases and J 7 bases, leaving 8 bases between the germline ends. The CDR3 is made up of 12 amino acids. Germline V gene sequence: CDR1 SGHTA, CDR2 FQGTGA. Written as DNA, the CDR3 is TGTGCCAGCAGCTCCTATACGAATGAGCAGTTCTTC. It yields the protein CASSSYTNEQFF.

The chain has TRBV27 and TRBJ1-4; D might be TRBD1 (5 bases). Trimming left V 7 bases short and J 6 bases short, with 12 bases between. CDR1 MNHEY and CDR2 SMNVEV come from the germline V gene (reference sequence). This CDR3 is 13 amino acids long. CDR3 in DNA: TGTGCCAGCACCGGGGGAGGGCATGAAAAACTGTTTTTT. It yields the protein CASTGGGHEKLFF.

The chain uses TRBV5-6 and TRBJ2-7; the match to TRBD2 covers 13 bases. The germline gives CDR1 SGHDT, CDR2 YYEEEE. V lost 1 base and J lost 6; bases outside the gene matches: 7. The CDR3 has 16 residues. The DNA of the CDR3 is TGTGCCAGCAGCTTGACTAGCGGGAGGGCCCCGGGCGAGCAGTACTTC. Residues: CASSLTSGRAPGEQYF. The entire variable domain, with the rest obtained from reference TRBV5-6 and TRBJ2-7, is as follows: DAGVTQSPTHLIKTRGQQVTLRCSPKSGHDTVSWYQQALGQGPQFIFQYYEEEERQRGNFPDRFSGHQFPNYSSELNVNALLLGDSALYLCASSLTSGRAPGEQYFGPGTRLTVT.

The gene calls are TRBV5-4 and TRBJ2-1, with D tentatively TRBD2 (5 bases). CDR1 and CDR2 from the germline V gene are SGHNT and YYREEE (reference sequence). This CDR3 is 15 amino acids long. V was shortened by 7 bases and J by 4 bases, with 18 bases between the two germline ends. For the CDR3, the DNA is TGTGCCAGCTCGGGATCTCTAGCACAATACAATGAGCAGTTCTTC. Protein sequence: CASSGSLAQYNEQFF.

This clone was seen once. V usage is TRBV6-5 and J usage is TRBJ1-6, with 7 nucleotides matching TRBD1. The ends lost 5 bases at V and 13 bases at J; junction bases unmatched: 11. CDR1 MNHEY and CDR2 SVGAGI come from the germline V gene. The CDR3 has 14 amino acids. The CDR3 reads CASSRGQDPRPLHF. Written as DNA, the CDR3 is TGTGCCAGCAGTCGCGGACAGGACCCTAGGCCCCTCCACTTT.